A selection of T cell receptor beta chains follows, all from one sample in a study of regulatory T cells in long-lasting Graves disease. TCRdb reprocessed the multiplex PCR reads via MiXCR and lists one record per CDR3 protein. The sample lists some 370,000 distinct CDR3 sequences, around 21% occurring once. The sample was peripheral blood mononuclear cells (PBMCs), taken when the disease was refractory, from a patient treated with antithyroid drugs. Receptor source: a female donor with Graves disease. The CDR3 runs from the conserved cysteine through the conserved F or W. D genes are given only for firm matches. Clone size is shown for a subset of rows, as once, few, many or a class of expanded clone.

TRBV2	TRBD1	TRBJ1-5	many	TGTGCCAGCAGGGGACAGGGGTTTCTCAATCAGCCCCAGCATTTT	CASRGQGFLNQPQHF
TRBV15	TRBD1	TRBJ1-6	once	TGTGCCACCCAATATCGGACAGGGTCTTCACCCCTCCACTTT	CATQYRTGSSPLHF
TRBV7-2	NA	TRBJ2-7	NA	TGTGCCAGCAGCTTAGAGGGGGGCTTTTCCTACGAGCAGTACTTC	CASSLEGGFSYEQYF
TRBV7-8	NA	TRBJ2-3	few	TGTGCCAGCAGCCGGGCGTTCCCTAACACAGATACGCAGTATTTT	CASSRAFPNTDTQYF
TRBV29-1	NA	TRBJ1-2	many	TGCAGCGGGGAAGGGGGAAATGGGGGCTACACCTTC	CSGEGGNGGYTF
TRBV20-1	TRBD1	TRBJ1-2	NA	TGCAGTGCTAACCTCCGACAGGGGAACTATGGCTACACCTTC	CSANLRQGNYGYTF
TRBV7-6	NA	TRBJ2-5	few	TGTGCCAGCAGCTTAGCGTGGGGGCTAGCGGTCCAAGAGACCCAGTACTTC	CASSLAWGLAVQETQYF
TRBV20-1	NA	TRBJ2-7	many	TGCAGTGCTCTCGGCGGCTACGAGCAGTACTTC	CSALGGYEQYF
TRBV19	NA	TRBJ1-2	few	TGTGCCAGTAGTACGACCGGGACCTCGGGAGGCTACACCTTC	CASSTTGTSGGYTF
TRBV15	TRBD1	TRBJ1-1	many	TGTGCCACCAGCAGGAGGTCAGGGGGAGGCACTGAAGCTTTCTTT	CATSRRSGGGTEAFF
TRBV28	NA	TRBJ2-7	many	TGTGCCAGCAGTTTCCTCGCGCATGATACAGGGCGCCCTGACGAGCAGTACTTC	CASSFLAHDTGRPDEQYF
TRBV27	TRBD2	TRBJ2-7	many	TGTGCCAGCAGTTTAATTTCACGCGGGAGGAACGAGCAGTACTTC	CASSLISRGRNEQYF
TRBV30	NA	TRBJ1-5	many	TGTGCCTGGAGAGTCACTGGGCAGCCCCAGCATTTT	CAWRVTGQPQHF
TRBV6-1	NA	TRBJ1-5	NA	TGTGCCAGCAGTGAGGAATTGGGGGCGGGTCAGCCCCAGCATTTT	CASSEELGAGQPQHF
TRBV6-2/TRBV6-3	NA	TRBJ2-7	NA	TGTGCCAGCAGTTACTCGTACGGGGGTGAGCAGTACTTC	CASSYSYGGEQYF
TRBV29-1	NA	TRBJ1-2	NA	TGCAGCGTTAATGACTATGGCTACACCTTC	CSVNDYGYTF
TRBV24-1	TRBD2	TRBJ2-7	many	TGTGCCACCAGTGATTCGATGACTAGCGGGAGTTACGAGCAGTACTTC	CATSDSMTSGSYEQYF
TRBV6-9	NA	TRBJ2-6	many	TGTGCCAGCAGTTACGGGTCTGGGGCCAACGTCCTGACTTTC	CASSYGSGANVLTF
TRBV2	TRBD2	TRBJ2-7	many	TGTGCCAGCAGTGAACGGCTAGCGGGGTCCTACGAGCAGTACTTC	CASSERLAGSYEQYF
TRBV18	NA	TRBJ2-7	NA	TGTGCCAGCTCACCACCGCTCAGATCCTACGAGCAGTACTTC	CASSPPLRSYEQYF
TRBV6-1	NA	TRBJ2-4	NA	TGTGCCAGCAAGTACCTGTGGGGGATAGCCAAAAACATTCAGTACTTC	CASKYLWGIAKNIQYF
TRBV2	TRBD2	TRBJ2-5	many	TGTGCCAGCAGTCCTCTGATAGCGGGAGGCCTCCAAGAGACCCAGTACTTC	CASSPLIAGGLQETQYF
TRBV6-2/TRBV6-3	TRBD1	TRBJ1-5	NA	TGTGCCAGCAGTTACTTGACAGGGGGGGATACCTATCAGCCCCAGCATTTT	CASSYLTGGDTYQPQHF
TRBV28	TRBD1	TRBJ2-7	once	TGTGCCAGCAGCTCCACCACCCTTGCGACAGGGGGCGACGAGCAGTACTTC	CASSSTTLATGGDEQYF
TRBV27	TRBD2	TRBJ2-5	many	TGTGCCAGCAGCGTAGCGGGTACGTCGGAGACCCAGTACTTC	CASSVAGTSETQYF
TRBV19	TRBD1	TRBJ1-5	NA	TGTGCCAGTAGTACCACCGGGACAGGTGATCAGCCCCAGCATTTT	CASSTTGTGDQPQHF
TRBV25-1	TRBD2	TRBJ2-7	few	TGTGCCAGCAGGCCTAGCGGGAGATTGAACGAGCAGTACTTC	CASRPSGRLNEQYF
TRBV12-3/TRBV12-4	NA	TRBJ2-5	many	TGTGCCAGCACCCTAGGACGAGGGGAGACCCAGTACTTC	CASTLGRGETQYF
TRBV6-1	TRBD1	TRBJ1-6	few	TGTGCCAGCAGTGAACCGGGACAGGTCAATTCACCCCTCCACTTT	CASSEPGQVNSPLHF
TRBV15	NA	TRBJ1-5	few	TGTGCCACCAGCAGAGCTAAGGGTGGCAATCAGCCCCAGCATTTT	CATSRAKGGNQPQHF
TRBV30	TRBD1	TRBJ1-2	many	TGTGCCTGGACGACAGGGTCCTATGGCTACACCTTC	CAWTTGSYGYTF
TRBV24-1	NA	TRBJ1-5	few	TGTGCCACCAGTGGTTCAGCGAGCAATCAGCCCCAGCATTTT	CATSGSASNQPQHF
TRBV6-2/TRBV6-3	TRBD1	TRBJ1-1	few	TGTGCCAGCAGAGAGGACAGGGGGAGTTTGGGCACTGAAGCTTTCTTT	CASREDRGSLGTEAFF
TRBV14	TRBD2	TRBJ2-4	few	TGTGCCAGCAGCCAACCAAAAGGACTACAACTAGCGGGAGTAGCCAAAAACATTCAGTACTTC	CASSQPKGLQLAGVAKNIQYF
TRBV7-8	TRBD2	TRBJ2-2	few	TGTGCCAGCAGCTCCCACGGGCTAGCGGGAGGGCTCGGGGAGCTGTTTTTT	CASSSHGLAGGLGELFF
TRBV28	TRBD2	TRBJ2-7	many	TGTGCCAGCAGAACGGGACTAGTGGGGGGAGGGCAGTACTTC	CASRTGLVGGGQYF
TRBV19	NA	TRBJ2-7	few	TGTGCCAGTAGTCCATCCACGTGGGTACCCTACGAGCAGTACTTC	CASSPSTWVPYEQYF
TRBV9	NA	TRBJ2-4	NA	TGTGCCAGCAGCGTAGGGGGTTCACCAGGGAACATTCAGTACTTC	CASSVGGSPGNIQYF
TRBV30	TRBD1	TRBJ1-5	many	TGTGCCTGGAGTTTGGGACAGGGAACTCAGCCCCAGCATTTT	CAWSLGQGTQPQHF
TRBV7-2	NA	TRBJ1-4	many	TGTGCCAGCAGCTTCGGGCAGACAAATGAAAAACTGTTTTTT	CASSFGQTNEKLFF
TRBV9	TRBD1	TRBJ1-6	NA	TGTGCCAGCAGCCCACTTCCGGGACAGGGAAATTCACCCCTCCACTTT	CASSPLPGQGNSPLHF
TRBV7-8	NA	TRBJ2-5	many	TGTGCCAGCAGCTTCGTGCTCCAAGAGACCCAGTACTTC	CASSFVLQETQYF
TRBV29-1	NA	TRBJ2-5	NA	TGCAGCGTTGAAGTGACAGGGAGGGGGCAGGAGACCCAGTACTTC	CSVEVTGRGQETQYF
TRBV6-1	TRBD2	TRBJ2-5	few	TGTGCCAGCACCTGGACTAGCGGGACTAAGACCCAGTACTTC	CASTWTSGTKTQYF
TRBV3-1	TRBD1	TRBJ2-7	NA	TGTGCCAGCAGCGACAGGGTTAGCGAGCAGTACTTC	CASSDRVSEQYF
TRBV4-3	NA	TRBJ1-5	few	TGCGCCAGCAGCCAAGATCTAGGGGAAGTGGGTAGCAATCAGCCCCAGCATTTT	CASSQDLGEVGSNQPQHF
TRBV28	TRBD1	TRBJ1-1	many	TGTGCCAGCAGTAGCCGGGACAGGGGGCGCGAGGGCTGGACTGAAGCTTTCTTT	CASSSRDRGREGWTEAFF
TRBV6-2/TRBV6-3	NA	TRBJ1-2	many	TGTGCCAGCAGTTCGGACGGACTCTATGGCTACACCTTC	CASSSDGLYGYTF
TRBV29-1	NA	TRBJ2-7	many	TGCAGCGTTGAAGTATTCGACAGTCGGGAGCAGTACTTC	CSVEVFDSREQYF
TRBV12-3/TRBV12-4	NA	TRBJ2-5	many	TGTGCCAGCAGCCAAGCCGGGACAAGCCAAGAGACCCAGTACTTC	CASSQAGTSQETQYF
TRBV4-1	NA	TRBJ2-5	many	TGCGCCAGCAGCCAAGCCAGTCAAGAGACCCAGTACTTC	CASSQASQETQYF
TRBV6-1	NA	TRBJ2-5	NA	TGTGTCAGCAGTCCCGGCGCGAGCAGGAGCCAAGAGACCCAGTACTTC	CVSSPGASRSQETQYF
TRBV19	NA	TRBJ1-3	NA	TGTGCCAGTAGTATCGCGCAGGGGATCCTTCACACCATATATTTT	CASSIAQGILHTIYF
TRBV18	TRBD1	TRBJ1-1	NA	TGTGCCAGCTCACTTACGGACAGGGTGAGAACTGAAGCTTTCTTT	CASSLTDRVRTEAFF
TRBV20-1	NA	TRBJ1-1	many	TGCAGTGCAAGAGGCCCACCCGAGGGAGAAGCTTTCTTT	CSARGPPEGEAFF
TRBV9	NA	TRBJ2-2	NA	TGTGCCAGCAGCGTAGCGCAGGGGCACACCGGGGAGCTGTTTTTT	CASSVAQGHTGELFF
TRBV4-1	NA	TRBJ2-2	NA	TGCGCCAGCAGCCAACCCTTATTTAACACCGGGGAGCTGTTTTTT	CASSQPLFNTGELFF
TRBV7-9	NA	TRBJ1-1	NA	TGTGCCAGCAGCTTAGGTCTGGGGTTCCCGGCTGAAGCTTTCTTT	CASSLGLGFPAEAFF
TRBV28	TRBD1	TRBJ2-7	many	TGTGCCAGCAGTTTCCGATATGGGACAGTACCCTACGAGCAGTACTTC	CASSFRYGTVPYEQYF
TRBV2	NA	TRBJ1-2	many	TGTGCCAGCAGCAGAATCGCCAGGAGCTATGGCTACACCTTC	CASSRIARSYGYTF